Presented here are 32 T cell receptor beta chains from one specimen sequenced in a study of cytomegalovirus exposure and HLA in healthy donors. 13 Jbeta primers and 60 Vbeta primers were used for the PCR. Sequencing used immunoSEQ multiplex PCR; TCRdb keeps in-frame clones, though not all of them. The table shows 65,000 to 70,000 clones, with about 80% occurring only once. The sample taken for sequencing was PBMCs. The receptors derive from a man in his fifties in good health and CMV-seronegative.

The V gene is TRBV14, the J gene TRBJ1-2; D unclear. CDR3 length: 13 residues. Trimming took off 5 bases at V and 4 bases at J, with 11 bases between the two ends. The V gene's germline CDR1 is SGHDN and CDR2 FVKESK. The CDR3 loop is CASSMAGFYGYTF. The CDR3 DNA reads TGTGCCAGCAGCATGGCGGGATTCTATGGCTACACCTTC. Variable domain in full (rest from reference TRBV14 and TRBJ1-2): EAGVTQFPSHSVIEKGQTVTLRCDPISGHDNLYWYRRVMGKEIKFLLHFVKESKQDESGMPNNRFLAERTGGTYSTLKVQPAELEDSGVYFCASSMAGFYGYTFGSGTRLTVV.

The gene calls are TRBV2 and TRBJ1-1; TRBD1 matches at 9 bases. Unmatched junction bases numbered 5, after V lost 5 bases and J lost 4 bases. Germline V gives CDR1 SNHLY, CDR2 FYNNEI. This CDR3 contains 14 residues. CDR3 sequence: CASSSGTGPTEAFF. In DNA form, the CDR3 reads TGTGCCAGCAGTTCCGGGACAGGGCCCACTGAAGCTTTCTTT.

This rearrangement joins TRBV15 to TRBJ2-7; 12 bases fit TRBD1. This CDR3 region has 14 residues. In germline, CDR1 is LNHNV, CDR2 YYDKDF (reference sequence). Trimming cost V 4 bases and J 7 bases; bases outside gene matches: 5. DNA of the CDR3: TGTGCCACCAGCACGGGACAGGGGGCGAGGGAGCAGTACTTC. It encodes CATSTGQGAREQYF.

The V call is TRBV7-2, the J call TRBJ1-1; 9 bases line up with TRBD1. The CDR3 loop spans 16 amino acids. CDR1 is SGHTA, CDR2 FQGNSA, per germline. V was pared by 3 bases and J by 0 bases, with 5 bases of the junction left unmatched. CDR3 sequence: CASSLGQGIMNTEAFF. CDR3 sequence (DNA): TGTGCCAGCAGCTTGGGACAGGGCATTATGAACACTGAAGCTTTCTTT.

The chain has TRBV6-5 and TRBJ1-6; maybe TRBD1 (5 bases). Germline V gene lookup returns CDR1 MNHEY and CDR2 SVGAGI. This CDR3 is 15 amino acids long. Trimming removed 0 bases at V and 10 bases at J, with 13 bases between. CDR3 in DNA: TGTGCCAGCAGTTACTCGCTCCAGGGTGTGTCACCCCTCCACTTT. Protein sequence: CASSYSLQGVSPLHF.

Note on this clone: At one boundary the junction diverges from the germline segment, which might be a read error. This chain connects TRBV7-7 to TRBJ2-1; 14 positions agree with TRBD2. CDR1 SSHAT and CDR2 FNYEAQ come from the germline V gene (reference sequence). The CDR3 extends over 17 amino acids. CDR3 in DNA: TGTGCTAGCAGCTCCCTGTTGGGACTAGCGGGAGTTAAGGAGCAGTTCTTC. Residues: CASSSLLGLAGVKEQFF. The whole variable domain, remainder taken from reference TRBV7-7 and TRBJ2-1, is GAGVSQSPRYKVTKRGQDVTLRCDPISSHATLYWYQQALGQGPEFLTYFNYEAQPDKSGLPSDRFSAERPEGSISTLTIQRTEQRDSAMYRCASSSLLGLAGVKEQFFGPGTRLTVL.

CDR3 DNA: TGCGCCAGCAGTCAATTAATCCGGGACAGGCCCCAAGAGACCCAGTACTTC. It encodes CASSQLIRDRPQETQYF. V usage is TRBV23-1 and J usage is TRBJ2-5; TRBD1 matches 8 bases. Being an ORF, TRBV23-1 has a function that is uncertain. The CDR3 is made up of 17 amino acids. Trimming removed 1 base from V and 1 base from J; junction bases left unmatched: 8.

The J gene is TRBJ1-1, the V gene TRBV7-3, with TRBD1 identical over 11 bases. CDR3 length equals 15 residues. V shed 2 bases, J shed 4 bases, and the junction held 3 bases outside the gene matches. CDR1 is SGHTA and CDR2 is FQGTGA in the germline V gene. Written as DNA, the CDR3 is TGTGCCAGCAGCTTATGGGGACAGGGGGTCACTGAAGCTTTCTTT. Protein: CASSLWGQGVTEAFF.

This clone turned up a few times. This sequence joins TRBV19 and TRBJ1-5; 11 positions agree with TRBD1. Germline V CDR1 and CDR2: LNHDA, SQIVND (reference sequence). CDR3 length: 19 amino acids. V lost 5 bases and J lost 2; bases outside the gene matches: 14. Written as DNA, the CDR3 is TGTGCCAGTAGTCCCTTTCGGACAGGGGGCTGGTCGGGCAATCAGCCCCAGCATTTT. Residues: CASSPFRTGGWSGNQPQHF.

V gene TRBV18 combines with J gene TRBJ2-2; D is perhaps TRBD1 (5 bases). The CDR3 extends over 16 amino acids. CDR1 and CDR2 from the germline V gene are KGHSH and LQKENI. Trimming removed 4 bases from V and 1 base from J, with 13 bases in between. The CDR3 here is CASSRNGRENTGELFF. CDR3 coding DNA: TGTGCCAGCTCACGAAATGGCAGGGAGAACACCGGGGAGCTGTTTTTT.

This clone was found once. The V call is TRBV10-1, the J call TRBJ1-3, with TRBD1 identical over 7 bases. Germline trimming cut 10 bases from V and 2 bases from J; bases unmatched to any gene: 8. Germline assignment: CDR1 WNHNN and CDR2 SYGVQD (reference sequence). This CDR3 contains 14 residues. The chain's CDR3 is CATQDRITGNTIYF. The CDR3 coding sequence is TGCGCCACCCAGGACAGGATAACTGGAAACACCATATATTTT.

DNA for the CDR3: TGTGCCAGTAGGACGGCAGGGGGTGGCTATGGCTACACCTTC. It codes for CASRTAGGGYGYTF. The chain employs TRBV19 and TRBJ1-2; 7 nucleotides align to TRBD1. The V and J ends lost 6 bases and 4 bases, in that order; junction bases with no gene match: 8. The CDR3 sequence is 14 residues long. CDR1 and CDR2 (germline): LNHDA, SQIVND (reference sequence).

V gene TRBV18 combines with J gene TRBJ1-1; D gene unclear. CDR3 length equals 15 residues. In germline, CDR1 is KGHSH, CDR2 LQKENI. V lost 2 bases to trimming and J lost 2 bases, with 12 bases between them. Written as DNA, the CDR3 is TGTGCCAGCTCACCATTTGGCAGTCCTAACACTGAAGCTTTCTTT. Translating gives CASSPFGSPNTEAFF.

The chain uses TRBV13 and TRBJ2-3, with 10 bases identical to TRBD2. Germline V gene sequence: CDR1 PRHDT, CDR2 FYEKMQ (reference sequence). Losses at the gene ends were 2 bases for V and 6 bases for J; bases not matched to a gene: 8. This CDR3 region has 16 residues. The CDR3 protein is CASSLRGSGRLDTQYF. The CDR3 DNA reads as TGTGCCAGCAGCTTACGCGGTAGCGGGAGGTTGGATACGCAGTATTTT.

This sequence joins TRBV11-2 and TRBJ1-2; no reliable D call. V lost 1 base and J 5 bases, leaving 11 bases between the germline ends. This CDR3 spans 14 amino acids. Germline-derived CDR1 and CDR2 are SGHAT and FQNNGV. This chain's CDR3 is CASSLVTAPYGYTF. The CDR3 DNA follows: TGTGCCAGCAGCTTAGTTACAGCCCCATATGGCTACACCTTC.

The chain employs TRBV28 and TRBJ1-1; D is unresolved. Trimming pared 6 bases from V and 0 bases from J, leaving 8 bases between. Germline V lookup: CDR1 MDHEN, CDR2 SYDVKM. CDR3 size: 13 residues. The CDR3 DNA reads as TGTGCCAGCAGGATACAGTTGAACACTGAAGCTTTCTTT. Translated, it gives CASRIQLNTEAFF.

The gene calls are TRBV19 and TRBJ1-1; D is ambiguous. The CDR3 extends over 16 amino acids. Germline lookup yields CDR1 LNHDA and CDR2 SQIVND (reference sequence). The V end was cut by 0 bases, the J end by 4 bases, with 15 bases between. CDR3 in DNA: TGTGCCAGTAGTATAGATCATCTGACCCGGGGCACTGAAGCTTTCTTT. It encodes CASSIDHLTRGTEAFF.

The chain employs TRBV7-9 and TRBJ1-5, with 7 bases matching TRBD1. V was pared by 4 bases and J by 0 bases, with 3 bases of the junction left unmatched. This CDR3 comprises 15 residues. CDR1 is SEHNR, CDR2 FQNEAQ, per germline (reference sequence). As DNA, the CDR3 is TGTGCCAGCAGCTCCGGGACAGCTAGCAATCAGCCCCAGCATTTT. Its protein product is CASSSGTASNQPQHF.

The gene calls are TRBV4-1 and TRBJ2-7; 12 nucleotides line up with TRBD2. The V and J ends lost 0 bases and 4 bases, in that order; junction bases with no gene match: 10. The CDR3 extends over 18 amino acids. Germline CDR1 reads MGHRA; CDR2 reads YSYEKL. CDR3 sequence: CASSQDERLAGALYEQYF. The CDR3 DNA reads TGCGCCAGCAGCCAAGATGAAAGACTAGCGGGAGCATTGTACGAGCAGTACTTC.

This sequence joins TRBV5-1 and TRBJ2-2; 9 bases agree with TRBD1. Germline V CDR1 and CDR2: SGHRS, YFSETQ. The CDR3 is 16 amino acids. V trimming: 3 bases; J trimming: 2 bases; junction bases outside the gene matches: 5. The CDR3 DNA follows: TGCGCCAGCAGCTCAATGGGACAGGGCAACACCGGGGAGCTGTTTTTT. It codes for CASSSMGQGNTGELFF.

The rearrangement uses TRBV6-5 and TRBJ2-7; the D gene is possibly TRBD2 (6 bases). V lost 1 base to trimming and J lost 2 bases, with 12 bases between them. Germline-derived CDR1 and CDR2 are MNHEY and SVGAGI. The CDR3 covers 15 residues. CDR3 in DNA: TGTGCCAGCAGTTACTACCGGGACTTACCCTACGAGCAGTACTTC. It codes for CASSYYRDLPYEQYF.

The V gene is TRBV27, the J gene TRBJ2-7; maybe TRBD1 (7 bases). Trimming took off 5 bases at V and 4 bases at J, with 12 bases between the two ends. This CDR3 has 13 residues. Germline CDR1 is MNHEY and CDR2 is SMNVEV (reference sequence). CDR3 protein: CASSAGQIYEQYF. DNA for the CDR3: TGTGCCAGCAGTGCGGGACAGATATACGAGCAGTACTTC.

This clone turned up a few times. V is TRBV6-5 and J is TRBJ1-3, with TRBD1 as a possible D gene (5 bases). Trimming removed 5 bases from V and 0 bases from J, with 11 bases in between. This CDR3 has 15 amino acids. Germline CDR1 MNHEY, CDR2 SVGAGI. The DNA of the CDR3 is TGTGCCAGCAGTACGGATGGGGCCTCTGGAAACACCATATATTTT. It specifies CASSTDGASGNTIYF.

The chain links TRBV29-1 to TRBJ1-1; D not certain. The length of the CDR3 is 13 residues. The germline gives CDR1 SQVTM, CDR2 ANQGSEA. With 2 bases removed from V and 0 bases from J, the gap between germline ends came to 7 bases. The CDR3 nucleotides are TGCAGCGTTGAATCTGGCTTGAACACTGAAGCTTTCTTT. Translating gives CSVESGLNTEAFF.

This chain uses TRBV2 with TRBJ2-1, with TRBD2 matching over 7 bases. V lost 7 bases to trimming and J lost 7 bases; unmatched junction nucleotides: 13. The CDR3 is 15 amino acids. CDR1 is SNHLY, CDR2 FYNNEI, per germline. CDR3 nucleotides: TGTGCCAGCATCCGGGACTACAACCCAGGGAATGAGCAGTTCTTC. This encodes CASIRDYNPGNEQFF.

The chain joins TRBV5-1 to TRBJ1-1; D remains unclear. Germline V gene lookup returns CDR1 SGHRS and CDR2 YFSETQ. The CDR3 covers 12 residues. With 4 bases removed from V and 8 bases from J, the gap between germline ends came to 12 bases. The CDR3 reads CASSPGGREAFF. The CDR3 region has the DNA TGCGCCAGCAGCCCGGGTGGGAGGGAAGCTTTCTTT.

The chain recombines TRBV28 with TRBJ2-7; unclear D gene. This CDR3 region has 11 residues. Trimming left V 5 bases short and J 7 bases short, with 9 bases between. Germline values: CDR1 MDHEN, CDR2 SYDVKM. The CDR3: CASSVQREQYF. CDR3 coding DNA: TGTGCCAGCAGTGTTCAACGGGAGCAGTACTTC. Filled out from reference TRBV28 and TRBJ2-7, the complete variable domain reads DVKVTQSSRYLVKRTGEKVFLECVQDMDHENMFWYRQDPGLGLRLIYFSYDVKMKEKGDIPEGYSVSREKKERFSLILESASTNQTSMYLCASSVQREQYFGPGTRLTVT.

This clone was seen a few times. The chain has TRBV4-3 and TRBJ2-1, with no clear D. The CDR3 is 15 amino acids. The V end lost 0 bases, the J end lost 6 bases, and 12 bases lay between the germline ends. Germline CDR1 and CDR2: LGHNA and YSLEER. The CDR3 DNA reads as TGCGCCAGCAGCCAAGATCTTTATAGTCGCAATGAGCAGTTCTTC. Amino acid sequence: CASSQDLYSRNEQFF.

The genes are TRBV7-3 and TRBJ2-7; D call uncertain. Germline assignment: CDR1 SGHTA and CDR2 FQGTGA. V lost 3 bases to trimming and J lost 0 bases, with 6 bases between them. The CDR3 spans 13 residues. The CDR3 coding sequence is TGTGCCAGCAGCTTTGGCAGCTCCTACGAGCAGTACTTC. It encodes CASSFGSSYEQYF.

The genes are TRBV5-1 and TRBJ2-7; 9 bases are a match to TRBD2. V shed 6 bases, J shed 0 bases, and the junction held 7 bases outside the gene matches. This CDR3 comprises 15 residues. Germline V gene lookup returns CDR1 SGHRS and CDR2 YFSETQ. CDR3 nucleotides: TGCGCCAGCATGACAGCGGGAGGTTCCTCCTACGAGCAGTACTTC. It codes for CASMTAGGSSYEQYF.

This clone came up once. The chain couples TRBV28 to TRBJ2-7; 7 nucleotides agree with TRBD1. J lost 5 bases, V lost 3 bases, and 13 bases had no gene match. Looked up from germline, CDR1 is MDHEN and CDR2 is SYDVKM. The CDR3 covers 16 residues. In DNA, the CDR3 is TGTGCCAGCAGTTTCTACAGGGGCGAAAGGGATCACGAGCAGTACTTC. It translates to CASSFYRGERDHEQYF.

The sample holds one count of this clone. V gene TRBV19 combines with J gene TRBJ2-3, with 9 positions matching TRBD1. The CDR3 runs 13 residues. Per germline, CDR1 LNHDA and CDR2 SQIVND (reference sequence). The V gene end was trimmed by 6 bases and the J gene end by 4 bases; junction bases not matched to a gene: 2. CDR3 protein: CASSGQGPDTQYF. The CDR3 DNA reads TGTGCCAGTAGCGGACAGGGGCCAGATACGCAGTATTTT.